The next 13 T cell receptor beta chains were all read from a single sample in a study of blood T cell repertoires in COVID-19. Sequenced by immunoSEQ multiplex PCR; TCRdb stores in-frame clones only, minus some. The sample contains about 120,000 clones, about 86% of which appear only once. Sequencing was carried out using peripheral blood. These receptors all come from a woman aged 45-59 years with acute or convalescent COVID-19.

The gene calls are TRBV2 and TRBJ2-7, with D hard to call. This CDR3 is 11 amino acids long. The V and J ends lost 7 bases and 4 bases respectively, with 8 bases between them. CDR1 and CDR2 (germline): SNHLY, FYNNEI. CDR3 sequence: CASKESYEQYF. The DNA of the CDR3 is TGTGCCAGCAAAGAGAGTTACGAGCAGTACTTC.

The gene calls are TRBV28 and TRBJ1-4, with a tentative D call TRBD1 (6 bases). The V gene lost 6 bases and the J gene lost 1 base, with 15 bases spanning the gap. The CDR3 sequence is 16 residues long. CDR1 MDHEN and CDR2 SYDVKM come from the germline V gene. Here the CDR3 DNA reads TGTGCCAGCAGCATAGGAGGGGGGGGAACTAATGAAAAACTGTTTTTT. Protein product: CASSIGGGGTNEKLFF.

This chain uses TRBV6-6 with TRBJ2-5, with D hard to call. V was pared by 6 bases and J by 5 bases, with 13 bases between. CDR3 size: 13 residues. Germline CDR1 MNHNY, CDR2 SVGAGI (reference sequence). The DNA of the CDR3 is TGTGCCAGCAGATTACAAGCGAGGGAGACCCAGTACTTC. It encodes CASRLQARETQYF.

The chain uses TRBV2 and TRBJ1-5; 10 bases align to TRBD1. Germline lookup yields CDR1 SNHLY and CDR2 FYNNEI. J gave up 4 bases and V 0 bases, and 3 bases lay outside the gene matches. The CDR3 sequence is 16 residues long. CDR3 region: CASSEAGTGVNQPQHF. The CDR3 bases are TGTGCCAGCAGTGAAGCCGGGACAGGGGTAAATCAGCCCCAGCATTTT.

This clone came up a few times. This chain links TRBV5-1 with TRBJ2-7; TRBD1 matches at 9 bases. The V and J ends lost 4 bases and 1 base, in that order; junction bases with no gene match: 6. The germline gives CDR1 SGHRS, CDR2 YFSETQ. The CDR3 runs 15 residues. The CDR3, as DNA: TGCGCCAGCAGCCCGGGGACAGGGCTATCCTACGAGCAGTACTTC. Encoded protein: CASSPGTGLSYEQYF.

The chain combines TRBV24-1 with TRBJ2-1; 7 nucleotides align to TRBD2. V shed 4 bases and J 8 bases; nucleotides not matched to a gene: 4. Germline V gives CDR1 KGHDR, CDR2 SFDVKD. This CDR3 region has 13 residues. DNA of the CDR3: TGTGCCACCAGTGAGGGAGGGGCGGATGAGCAGTTCTTC. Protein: CATSEGGADEQFF.

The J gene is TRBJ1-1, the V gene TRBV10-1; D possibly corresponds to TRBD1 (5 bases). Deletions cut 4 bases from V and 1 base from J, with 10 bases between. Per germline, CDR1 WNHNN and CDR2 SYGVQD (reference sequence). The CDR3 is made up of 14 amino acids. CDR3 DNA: TGCGCCAGCAGTGGGGGCTCGGGGAACACTGAAGCTTTCTTT. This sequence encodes CASSGGSGNTEAFF.

CDR3 amino acids: CASSVAGAGDEQFF. CDR3 sequence (DNA): TGCGCCAGCAGCGTAGCGGGAGCAGGGGATGAGCAGTTCTTC. The chain uses TRBV5-1 and TRBJ2-1; 9 bases align to TRBD2. V shed 4 bases, J shed 8 bases, and the junction held 7 bases outside the gene matches. Germline lookup yields CDR1 SGHRS and CDR2 YFSETQ. This CDR3 spans 14 amino acids.

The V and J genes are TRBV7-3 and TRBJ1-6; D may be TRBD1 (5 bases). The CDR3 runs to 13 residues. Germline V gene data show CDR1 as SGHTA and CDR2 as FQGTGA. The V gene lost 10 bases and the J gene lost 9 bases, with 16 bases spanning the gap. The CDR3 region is CATAAGPVSPLHF. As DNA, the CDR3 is TGTGCCACAGCAGCGGGGCCAGTTTCACCCCTCCACTTT. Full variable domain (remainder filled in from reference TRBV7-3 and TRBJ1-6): GAGVSQTPSNKVTEKGKYVELRCDPISGHTALYWYRQSLGQGPEFLIYFQGTGAADDSGLPNDRFFAVRPEGSVSTLKIQRTERGDSAVYLCATAAGPVSPLHFGNGTRLTVT.

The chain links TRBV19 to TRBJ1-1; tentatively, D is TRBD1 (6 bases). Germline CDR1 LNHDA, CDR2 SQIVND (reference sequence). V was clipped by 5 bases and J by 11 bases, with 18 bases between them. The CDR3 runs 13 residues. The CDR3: CASSVPYRVDAFF. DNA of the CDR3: TGTGCCAGTAGTGTCCCCTACAGGGTCGACGCTTTCTTT.

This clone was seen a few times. This CDR3 reads CASGDNYNEQFF. CDR3 coding DNA: TGTGCCAGCGGGGACAACTACAATGAGCAGTTCTTC. The V gene is TRBV3-1 (or the pseudogene TRBV3-2), the J gene TRBJ2-1; weak D call: TRBD1 (6 bases). V was shortened by 8 bases and J by 3 bases, with 8 bases between the two germline ends. CDR1 is LGHDT, CDR2 YNNKEL, per germline (reference sequence). The CDR3 loop spans 12 amino acids.

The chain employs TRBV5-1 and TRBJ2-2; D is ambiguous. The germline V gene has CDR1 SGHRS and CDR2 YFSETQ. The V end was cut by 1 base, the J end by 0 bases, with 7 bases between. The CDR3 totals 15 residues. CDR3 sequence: CASSLSIANTGELFF. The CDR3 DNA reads TGCGCCAGCAGCTTGTCCATAGCGAACACCGGGGAGCTGTTTTTT.

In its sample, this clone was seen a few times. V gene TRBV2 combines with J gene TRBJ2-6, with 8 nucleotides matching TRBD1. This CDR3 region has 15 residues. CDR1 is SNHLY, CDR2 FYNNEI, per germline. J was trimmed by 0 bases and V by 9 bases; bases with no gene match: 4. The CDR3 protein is CASGTGGSGANVLTF. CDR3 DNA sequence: TGTGCCAGTGGTACAGGGGGCTCTGGGGCCAACGTCCTGACTTTC.